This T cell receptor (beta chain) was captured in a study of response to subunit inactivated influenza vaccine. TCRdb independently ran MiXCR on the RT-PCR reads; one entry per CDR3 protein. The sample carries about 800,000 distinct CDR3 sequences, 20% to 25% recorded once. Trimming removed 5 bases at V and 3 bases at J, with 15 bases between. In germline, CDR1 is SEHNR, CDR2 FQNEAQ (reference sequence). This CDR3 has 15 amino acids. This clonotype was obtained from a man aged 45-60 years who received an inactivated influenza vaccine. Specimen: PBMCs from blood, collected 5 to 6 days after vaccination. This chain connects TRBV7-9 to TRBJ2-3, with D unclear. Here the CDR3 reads CASSLGGEATDTQYF. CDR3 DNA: TGTGCCAGCAGCCTAGGTGGAGAGGCGACAGATACGCAGTATTTT.